A selection of T cell receptor beta chains follows, all from one sample in a study of blood T cell repertoires in COVID-19. TCRdb keeps only in-frame clones here, not all; method: immunoSEQ multiplex PCR. The sample comprises about 180,000 clones, roughly four fifths of which are singletons, and under 10% rests with the top ten. The sample was peripheral blood. The receptors were gathered from a woman in her seventies with COVID-19, enrolled during active disease. CDR3s leave out the opening cysteine and the closing phenylalanine or tryptophan.

v_call,cdr3_aa
TRBV27,ASSYDRNQPQH
TRBV6-2/TRBV6-3,ASSYGTSGRTDTQY
TRBV9,ASSVDGGQRPNPLH
TRBV28,ASGIAGANEQF
TRBV7-9,ASSFTTGGSGNTIY
TRBV7-9,ASSSLGLVNTEAF
TRBV5-4,ASSLPDRGNNEQF
TRBV28,ASSLGLAGTYEQY
TRBV6-1,ATRGGTNYGYT
TRBV19,ASSIETGGNQPQH
TRBV18,ASSQNSPGTGELF
TRBV30,AWSVAGGPCGAFPETYEQY
TRBV18,ASSPPTAGRETQY
TRBV9,ASGRGDQPQH
TRBV19,ASSMGPGQGWETQY
TRBV24-1,ATSDSTGVEVYEQY
TRBV7-9,ASSTWTGDNEKLF
TRBV19,ASRAPRGLVENIQY
TRBV7-6,ASSPDIQNEKLF
TRBV29-1,SVEGGSSGNTIY
TRBV7-2,ASSVPGLAGRREQF
TRBV4-2,ASKAGGTDTGELF
TRBV30,AWSPGVYEQY
TRBV27,ASSLTGTGKIEAF
TRBV6-1,ASSDQQGFSEAF
TRBV9,ASSPSLAGGLNLGRNTQY
TRBV5-1,ASSAPLAGVETQY
TRBV2,ASSEGYINTDTQY
TRBV15,ATSGQRGTYNEQF